The T cell receptor (beta chain) under discussion was sequenced for a study of Graves' ophthalmopathy and Graves' hyperthyroidism. People with hyperthyroidism were aged 18 to 65 and newly diagnosed, under 2 months' duration. Germline CDR1 reads SNHLY; CDR2 reads FYNNEI. The CDR3 extends over 17 amino acids. V shed 4 bases and J shed 5 bases, with 20 bases lying between them. This clonotype showed up just a few times. RNA transcripts were the source from which TCR beta CDR3 regions were amplified. First-round RT-PCR employed HTBI primers, with a second-round multiplex PCR after it. TCRdb itself ran the multiplex PCR reads through MiXCR, one entry per CDR3 protein. The data show more than 300,000 distinct CDR3 sequences, 15% seen once.

The chain has TRBV2 and TRBJ2-2; weak D call: TRBD1 (5 bases). Sample: peripheral blood. The clonotype comes from a young woman with stable Graves' hyperthyroidism. CDR3 loop: CASSVKRGPLLTGELFF. CDR3 nucleotides: TGTGCCAGCAGTGTGAAAAGGGGTCCTCTCCTAACCGGGGAGCTGTTTTTT.